This TCR beta chain was sequenced in a study of regulatory T cells in long-lasting Graves disease. In germline, CDR1 is SGHRS, CDR2 YFSETQ. The CDR3 has 18 amino acids. For TCR beta, libraries came from iRepertoire HTBI primers and Arm-PCR of CDR3 regions. TCRdb re-analysed the multiplex PCR reads in MiXCR, keeping a single row per CDR3 protein. The sample lists roughly 500,000 distinct CDR3 sequences, 13% occurring once. Time point noted: newly diagnosed GD, antithyroid drugs for less than 3 months. Making the TCR library involved RNA that had been extracted from PBMCs. In regard to this clonotype: At one boundary the junction diverges from the germline segment, which might be a read error.

These data were likewise used in another study, on T cells in Graves' hyperthyroidism and ophthalmopathy. That source reports: Stable hyperthyroidism was told apart from ophthalmopathy by a model built on 13 V-J features.

The sequences come from peripheral blood mononuclear cells (PBMCs), collected at new diagnosis, from a patient treated with antithyroid drugs. The J gene is TRBJ1-4, the V gene TRBV5-1; D may be TRBD1 (5 bases). The TCR comes from a man aged 25 to 45 with Graves disease. The CDR3: CASSLGPLASSDNEKLFF. Here the CDR3 DNA reads TGTGCCAGCAGCTTGGGGCCTCTGGCATCCTCCGATAATGAAAAACTGTTTTTT. The full variable domain, with the rest looked up from reference TRBV5-1 and TRBJ1-4, is KAGVTQTPRYLIKTRGQQVTLSCSPISGHRSVSWYQQTPGQGLQFLFEYFSETQRNKGNFPGRFSGRQFSNSRSEMNVSTLELGDSALYLCASSLGPLASSDNEKLFFGSGTQLSVL.